The T cell receptor (beta chain) described here comes from a study of shared clonotypes between healthy human individuals (dated by TCRdb to 2018 to 2021). Background on the whole study: The cohort included a few men and two women between 18 and 49 years of age. Blood TCR repertoires of about 5 healthy adults were deeply sequenced to estimate repertoire size and the extent of clonotype sharing between individuals. To increase sequencing depth and limit assay-specific biases, different laboratories used diverse techniques to prepare libraries and sequence TCR repertoires. Each donor's leukapheresis produced roughly between roughly 0.85 and 10 billion PBMCs.

Donors were healthy HIV-negative adults with no recently reported acute infections or vaccinations. Every donor was a Caucasian adult residing in Nashville, Tennessee, USA. In the unsorted samples, some 94 million PBMCs were counted, and genomic DNA was extracted using the QIAamp DNA Blood Mini kit. After blood collection by leukapheresis, PBMCs were isolated using Ficoll-Histopaque density gradient centrifugation and then cryopreserved in the vapor phase of liquid nitrogen. Note on this clone: It has no known antigen specificity. One base away there is no much larger clone; base qualities are not given.

TCR CDR3 regions were amplified from genomic DNA by multiplex PCR using the deep immunoSEQ assay. Extracted genomic DNA from each cell subset was spread evenly across all wells of several immunoSEQ 96-well plates, with each plate serving as a replicate. For unsorted PBMC, approximately 0.3 ug genomic DNA, equal to 30,000 or so T cell genomes, was loaded into each replicate PCR. Ten immunoSEQ deep assay plates were used to sequence unsorted PBMC genomic DNA. Purified libraries were measured with a Qubit 3.0 fluorometer, size-checked on a Bioanalyzer 2100, and measured again with the KAPA Library Quantification kit. A separate single-read 150-cycle Illumina NextSeq 550 flow cell was used to sequence each immunoSEQ 96-well plate. The paper's processing steps were these. Because only junctional sequences without quality scores were contained in the immunoSEQ output, filtering matching that applied to full-length reads could not be performed. Sequences were annotated with PyIR, a Python wrapper for IgBLAST v1.9, and V/J genes and CDR3 were assigned using IMGT germline references. Any read was removed if the V/J assignment was weak (E-value above 1e-6), the CDR3 was missing, or the read contained stop codons, out-of-frame junctions, or ambiguous translated residues. V3J clonotypes were defined as sequences sharing an identical inferred V gene, J gene, and CDR3 amino acid sequence. Percentage overlap between repertoires was computed as shared unique clonotypes divided by the size of the smaller repertoire. Repertoire richness was assessed with RTK rarefaction, the Chao1 estimator, and Recon v2.1 estimates of unobserved clonotypes. TCRdb took over this immuneACCESS table, retaining in-frame rearrangements with V and J assigned. Such tables are incomplete; in checked studies, under half of the missing clones stem from an unresolved V gene, and the remainder is unexplained. V and J calls and clone size are as listed in that table; D and trimming were resolved from the DNA. This sample holds about 490,000 clones; around 85% were observed only once. Roughly 12% of the sample comes from the top ten.

The CDR3 has 14 amino acids, counting the end cysteine and phenylalanine. The entry retains the CDR3 DNA only, 42 bases that are in frame from base 1. Clipping removes 3 bases from V and 14 bases from J, with 10 as the unmatched junction base count. CDR1 and CDR2, per the germline V gene, are SGHDT and YYEEEE. The investigation overall reported the following: Sampling was limited to blood, and TCR repertoires in tissue likely differ from TCR repertoires in blood. The small number of donors limited the genetic and exposure-history diversity represented. Based on pairwise subsampling, the degree of clonotype sharing among donors was expected to be affected by sequencing depth.

The TCR was taken from a middle-aged woman in good health. Some clones in this sample may be carry-over from other donors' samples. The sequence is built from TRBV5-6 and TRBJ2-5; TRBD2 aligns with 13 central bases. The sequenced sample was PBMCs. CDR3 protein: CASSSPTSGRPPYF. The base sequence is TGTGCCAGCAGCTCGCCGACTAGCGGGAGGCCGCCCTACTTC.